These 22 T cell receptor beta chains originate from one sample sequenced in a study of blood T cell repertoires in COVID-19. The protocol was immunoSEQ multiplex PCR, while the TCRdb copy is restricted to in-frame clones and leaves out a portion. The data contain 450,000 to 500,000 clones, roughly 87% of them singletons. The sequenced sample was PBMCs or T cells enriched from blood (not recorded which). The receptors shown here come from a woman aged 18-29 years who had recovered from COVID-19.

In nucleotides, the CDR3 is TGTGCCAGCAGCCAAGAAGGGGGAACTTTCTTT. Its protein is CASSQEGGTFF. The chain employs TRBV3-1 (or the pseudogene TRBV3-2) and TRBJ1-1, with D possibly TRBD1 on 6 matching bases. Trimming took 0 bases from V and 12 from J, leaving 8 bases between them. The CDR3 is 11 amino acids. Germline V lookup: CDR1 LGHDT, CDR2 YNNKEL (reference sequence).

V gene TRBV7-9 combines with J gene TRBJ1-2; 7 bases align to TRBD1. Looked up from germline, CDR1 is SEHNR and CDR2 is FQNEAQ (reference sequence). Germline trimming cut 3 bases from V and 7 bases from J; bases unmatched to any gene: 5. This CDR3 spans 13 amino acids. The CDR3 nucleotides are TGTGCCAGCAGCTTTGAACAGGGGTTTGGCTACACCTTC. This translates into CASSFEQGFGYTF.

CDR3 loop: CASSTSGDTQYF. For the CDR3, the DNA is TGTGCCAGCAGCACCTCCGGGGATACGCAGTATTTT. The chain has TRBV28 and TRBJ2-3, with unresolved D. From germline, CDR1 is MDHEN and CDR2 SYDVKM. V dropped 6 bases and J dropped 6 bases, with 10 bases sitting between them. The CDR3 spans 12 residues.

As DNA, the CDR3 is TGTGCCAGCAGCTTTTCGGGGAAACCCCTCCACTTT. Protein sequence: CASSFSGKPLHF. This chain connects TRBV7-9 to TRBJ1-6; no clear D gene. Germline V gene lookup returns CDR1 SEHNR and CDR2 FQNEAQ (reference sequence). The CDR3 runs to 12 residues. The V end was cut by 3 bases, the J end by 12 bases, with 9 bases between.

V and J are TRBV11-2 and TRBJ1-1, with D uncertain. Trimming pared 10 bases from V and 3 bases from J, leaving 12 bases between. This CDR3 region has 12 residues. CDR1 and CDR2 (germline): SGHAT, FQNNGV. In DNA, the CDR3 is TGTGCCACCCAACTTGAGTACACTGAAGCTTTCTTT. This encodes CATQLEYTEAFF.

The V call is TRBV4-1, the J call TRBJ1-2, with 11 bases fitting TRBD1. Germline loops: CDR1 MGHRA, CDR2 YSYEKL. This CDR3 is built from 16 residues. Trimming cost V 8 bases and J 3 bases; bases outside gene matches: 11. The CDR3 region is CASASGRTGGDYGYTF. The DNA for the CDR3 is TGCGCCAGCGCATCAGGGCGGACAGGGGGCGACTATGGCTACACCTTC.

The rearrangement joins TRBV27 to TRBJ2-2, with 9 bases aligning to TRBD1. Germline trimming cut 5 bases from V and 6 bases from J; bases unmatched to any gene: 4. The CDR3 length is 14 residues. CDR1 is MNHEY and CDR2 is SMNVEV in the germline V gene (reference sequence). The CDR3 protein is CASSPGQGSGELFF. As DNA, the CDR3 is TGTGCCAGCAGTCCGGGACAGGGATCCGGGGAGCTGTTTTTT.

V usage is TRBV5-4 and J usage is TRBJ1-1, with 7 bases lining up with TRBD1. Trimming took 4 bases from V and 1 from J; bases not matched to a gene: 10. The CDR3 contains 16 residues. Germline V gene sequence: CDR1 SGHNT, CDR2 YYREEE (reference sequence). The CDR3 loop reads CASSPSGSGGNTEAFF. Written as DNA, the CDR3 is TGTGCCAGCAGCCCTTCCGGATCAGGGGGGAACACTGAAGCTTTCTTT.

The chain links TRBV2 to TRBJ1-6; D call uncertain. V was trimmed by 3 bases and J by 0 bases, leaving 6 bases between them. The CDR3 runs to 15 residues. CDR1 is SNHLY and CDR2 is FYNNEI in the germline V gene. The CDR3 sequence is CASSESRSYNSPLHF. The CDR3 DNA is TGTGCCAGCAGTGAGTCGCGCTCCTATAATTCACCCCTCCACTTT.

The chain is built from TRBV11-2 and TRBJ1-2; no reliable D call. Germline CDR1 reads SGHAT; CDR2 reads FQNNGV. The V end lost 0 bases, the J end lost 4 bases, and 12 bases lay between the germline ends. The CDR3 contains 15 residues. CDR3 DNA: TGTGCCAGCAGCTTAGAGGTCGCGGCGGTCTATGGCTACACCTTC. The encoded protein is CASSLEVAAVYGYTF.

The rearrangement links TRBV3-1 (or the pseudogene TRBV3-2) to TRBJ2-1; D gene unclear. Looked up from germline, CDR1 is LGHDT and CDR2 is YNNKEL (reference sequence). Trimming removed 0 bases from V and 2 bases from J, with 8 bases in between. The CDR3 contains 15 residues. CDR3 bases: TGTGCCAGCAGCCAAGAAAGCGCCCCCTACAATGAGCAGTTCTTC. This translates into CASSQESAPYNEQFF.

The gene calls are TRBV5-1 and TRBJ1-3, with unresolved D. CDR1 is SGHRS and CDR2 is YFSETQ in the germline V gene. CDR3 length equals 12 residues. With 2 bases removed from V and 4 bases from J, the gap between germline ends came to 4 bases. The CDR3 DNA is TGCGCCAGCAGCTTTAGCGGAAACACCATATATTTT. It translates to CASSFSGNTIYF.

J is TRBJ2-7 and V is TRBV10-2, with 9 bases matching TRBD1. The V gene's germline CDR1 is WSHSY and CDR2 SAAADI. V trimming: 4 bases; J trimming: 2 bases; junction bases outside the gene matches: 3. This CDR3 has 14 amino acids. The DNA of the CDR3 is TGCGCCAGCAGTGCGGGACAGGGAACCTACGAGCAGTACTTC. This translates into CASSAGQGTYEQYF.

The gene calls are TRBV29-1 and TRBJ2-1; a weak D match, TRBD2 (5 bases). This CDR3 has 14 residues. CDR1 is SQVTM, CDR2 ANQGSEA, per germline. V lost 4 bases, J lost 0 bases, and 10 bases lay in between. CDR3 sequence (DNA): TGCAGCGTTGTTACCGGGGTCTCCTACAATGAGCAGTTCTTC. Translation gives CSVVTGVSYNEQFF.

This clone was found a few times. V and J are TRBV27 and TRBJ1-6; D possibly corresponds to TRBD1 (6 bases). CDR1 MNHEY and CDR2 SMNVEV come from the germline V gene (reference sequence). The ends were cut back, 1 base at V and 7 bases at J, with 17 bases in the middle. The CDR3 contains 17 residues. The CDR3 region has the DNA TGTGCCAGCAGTTTATTTTGGGGGCCCAAGAGGAATTCACCCCTCCACTTT. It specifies CASSLFWGPKRNSPLHF.

Here the CDR3 reads CASSRQILRPLNNSPLHF. The CDR3 DNA sequence: TGTGCCAGCAGCCGACAAATATTACGGCCCCTAAATAATTCACCCCTCCACTTT. The rearrangement joins TRBV7-3 to TRBJ1-6; D is unresolved. CDR1 and CDR2 (germline): SGHTA, FQGTGA. This CDR3 is 18 amino acids long. V lost 5 bases and J 5 bases, leaving 22 bases between the germline ends.

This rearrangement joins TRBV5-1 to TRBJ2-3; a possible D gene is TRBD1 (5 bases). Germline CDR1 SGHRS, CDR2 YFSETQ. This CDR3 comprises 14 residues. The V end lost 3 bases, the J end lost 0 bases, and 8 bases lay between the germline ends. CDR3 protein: CASSSGASTDTQYF. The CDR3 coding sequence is TGCGCCAGCAGCTCTGGGGCTAGCACAGATACGCAGTATTTT.

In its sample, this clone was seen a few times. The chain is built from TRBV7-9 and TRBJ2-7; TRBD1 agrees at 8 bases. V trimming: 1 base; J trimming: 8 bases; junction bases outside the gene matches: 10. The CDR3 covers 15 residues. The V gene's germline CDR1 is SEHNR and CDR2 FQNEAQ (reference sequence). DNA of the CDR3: TGTGCCAGCAGCTTAGTCAGGGACAGGATTCAGCAGCAGTACTTC. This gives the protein CASSLVRDRIQQQYF.

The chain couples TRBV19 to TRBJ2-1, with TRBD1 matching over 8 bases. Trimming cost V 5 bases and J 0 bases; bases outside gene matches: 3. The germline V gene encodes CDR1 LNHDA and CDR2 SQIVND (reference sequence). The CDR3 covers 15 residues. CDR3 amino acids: CASSDTGGSYNEQFF. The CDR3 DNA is TGTGCCAGTAGTGATACAGGGGGCTCCTACAATGAGCAGTTCTTC. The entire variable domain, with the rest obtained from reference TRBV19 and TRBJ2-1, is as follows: DGGITQSPKYLFRKEGQNVTLSCEQNLNHDAMYWYRQDPGQGLRLIYYSQIVNDFQKGDIAEGYSVSREKKESFPLTVTSAQKNPTAFYLCASSDTGGSYNEQFFGPGTRLTVL.

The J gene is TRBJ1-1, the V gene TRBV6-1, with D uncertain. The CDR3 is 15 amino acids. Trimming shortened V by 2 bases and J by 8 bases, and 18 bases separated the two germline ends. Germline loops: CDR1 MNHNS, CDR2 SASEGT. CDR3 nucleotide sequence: TGTGCCAGCAGTGAAAAGAGGGCTGGGGATCGGGAAGCTTTCTTT. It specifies CASSEKRAGDREAFF.

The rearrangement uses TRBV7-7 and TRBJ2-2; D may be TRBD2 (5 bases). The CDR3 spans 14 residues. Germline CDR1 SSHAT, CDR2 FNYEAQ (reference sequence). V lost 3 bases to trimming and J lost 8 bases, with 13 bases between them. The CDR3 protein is CASSLNPTSGELFF. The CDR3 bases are TGTGCCAGCAGCTTGAACCCTACTAGTGGGGAGCTGTTTTTT.

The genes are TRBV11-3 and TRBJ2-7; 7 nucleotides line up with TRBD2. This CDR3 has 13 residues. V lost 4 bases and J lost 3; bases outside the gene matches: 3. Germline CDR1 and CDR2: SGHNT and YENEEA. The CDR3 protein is CASSSGTNYEQYF. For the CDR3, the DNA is TGTGCCAGCAGCTCGGGGACTAACTACGAGCAGTACTTC.